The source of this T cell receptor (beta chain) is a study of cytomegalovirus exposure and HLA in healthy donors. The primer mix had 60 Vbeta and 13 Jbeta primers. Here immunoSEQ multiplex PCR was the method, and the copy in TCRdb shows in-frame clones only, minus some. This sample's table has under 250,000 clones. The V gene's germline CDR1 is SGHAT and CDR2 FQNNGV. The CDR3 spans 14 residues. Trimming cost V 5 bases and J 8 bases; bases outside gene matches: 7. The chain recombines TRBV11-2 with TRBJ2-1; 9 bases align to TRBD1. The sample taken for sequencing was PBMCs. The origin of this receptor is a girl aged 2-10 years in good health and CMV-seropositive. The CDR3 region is CASSPRDREDEQFF. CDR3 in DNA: TGTGCCAGCAGCCCCCGGGACAGGGAAGATGAGCAGTTCTTC.